This T cell receptor (beta chain) was captured by sequencing in a study of cytomegalovirus exposure and HLA in healthy donors. Study information: As an earlier analysis found, some 170 million T cells yielded 117 million unique TCR beta sequences. Study-wide results and caveats: 16,951 TCR beta sequences were associated with HLA alleles at 0.05 false discovery rate in a later analysis.

A remark on this clone: Its target is unknown.

Trimming removed 3 bases at V and 6 bases at J, with 6 bases between. The CDR3 extends over 12 amino acids. Looked up from germline, CDR1 is LNHDA and CDR2 is SQIVND (reference sequence). The study ran its PCR with 60 Vbeta and 13 Jbeta primers. Method: immunoSEQ multiplex PCR; TCRdb's copy keeps in-frame clones and lacks some. This table holds tens of thousands of clones. V and J are TRBV19 and TRBJ2-1, with D unclear. The receptor was derived from a man aged 45-65 years in good health and CMV-seronegative. The sequenced sample was PBMCs. The CDR3 DNA is TGTGCCAGTAGTATCGTCCTCAATGAGCAGTTCTTC. Residues: CASSIVLNEQFF.